This T cell receptor (beta chain) was captured by sequencing in a study of T cells in Graves' hyperthyroidism and ophthalmopathy (dated by TCRdb to between 2017 and 2020). Some background on the complete study: Peripheral blood samples were taken at the time of initial diagnosis, prior to any treatment. To identify TCR V-J signatures that set the groups apart, the researchers used a discovery cohort of about a hundred patients, made up of approximately 43 with Graves' ophthalmopathy and 57 with stable Graves' hyperthyroidism. Whether ophthalmopathy could be predicted prospectively was tested in an independent validation cohort made up of fewer than 20 hyperthyroidism patients plus 17 patients who later progressed to ophthalmopathy. The roughly 94 discovery patients were randomly divided into training and test sets at a 7:3 ratio. In addition, the study compared T-cell repertoires in thyroid tissue and in blood from five to seven Graves' hyperthyroidism patients. Following sampling, methimazole starting at 30 mg daily was given to hyperthyroidism patients, and high-dose intravenous methylprednisolone was given to ophthalmopathy patients. TCR Vbeta CDR3 sequencing of 135 peripheral blood samples (fewer than 45 ophthalmopathy, 75 hyperthyroidism and approximately 17 progressor patients) is reported in the paper. On the study overall, not on this receptor specifically: In validation, the model predicted progression to ophthalmopathy a median of about 6 months before onset, with approximately 68% sensitivity and roughly 77% specificity. Sample size was not statistically predetermined, and blinding of investigators to group allocation was not performed. Most expanded thyroid clonotypes (frequency above 0.001) were also found in blood, which suggests that blood repertoires may mirror thyroid immune responses. In cross-validation, a model built on a 13 V-J signature told ophthalmopathy apart from stable hyperthyroidism with less than 90% sensitivity and around 83% specificity, and in testing the same model reached 80%/75%.

TCR beta CDR3 regions were amplified from RNA transcripts. For the first round of RT-PCR on the TCR CDR3, the HTBI primer set was used together with the Qiagen OneStep RT-PCR kit. A second multiplex PCR round built the libraries, followed by size selection and purification. Libraries were sequenced paired-end with 100 bp reads on an Illumina HiSeq2000. The study's processing was this. SOAPnuke was used to process the raw data, throwing out any read that contained adapters or uncalled bases, had a mean Phred below 15, or lacked an exact constant-primer or identifier match. COPE v1.2.5 was used to merge high-quality paired reads, and clonotypes were defined as unique nucleotide sequences. Clonotypes were aligned to IMGT TRBV, TRBD and TRBJ reference segments using MiTCR v1.1. The analysis was restricted to V-J combinations with a frequency above 0.0001, which together covered roughly 99% of the repertoires. The TCS score was defined as the ratio of F50 (clonal expansion) to E x V (chaos), calculated using BLOSUM62-based TCRdist between CDR3 peptides within each V-J. Welch's t-statistics and random forest reduced around 550 V-J features to 13, which were used in a naive Bayes classifier (R e1071). The public reads were run again by TCRdb, first through fastp at Q25 and then through MiXCR, and only productive beta chains were kept. When rows share a CDR3 protein, they turn into one entry using the most common DNA and genes. The V and J calls were determined by TCRdb, not by the authors. The sample profile shows around 260,000 distinct CDR3 sequences; less than 30% of them were found once. About 30% of the sample lies in the top ten.

With regard to this clonotype: No antigen is known for it. The record has no base qualities; no much larger clone is one base away.

Hyperthyroidism patients were aged 18 to 65 years and newly diagnosed, with disease duration of less than 2 months. The study excluded patients with uncontrolled infections, other autoimmune diseases, pregnancy or lactation. Diagnoses relied on clinical symptoms, serum thyroxine and TRAb, thyroid ultrasound and orbital computed tomography. For progressor patients, blood was drawn at the first diagnosis of hyperthyroidism, before any ophthalmopathy symptoms had appeared. PBMCs were isolated from about 9.1 ml of fresh peripheral blood by Ficoll-Paque density gradient centrifugation. Progressor patients were defined as those initially diagnosed with Graves' hyperthyroidism in whom ophthalmopathy developed during follow-up. Total RNA was extracted using Trizol reagent, and RNA quality was assessed on an Agilent 2100 Bioanalyzer. Including the terminal cysteine and phenylalanine, the CDR3 comprises 17 residues. Only CDR3 DNA is held: 51 bases, read in frame from base 1. CDR1 and CDR2 were assigned from the germline V gene (reference sequence) as SGHAT and FQDESV. V and J lose 3 bases and 1 base, and a span of 18 bases separates them.

This receptor chain uses TRBV11-1 and TRBJ1-1; no confident D gene assignment can be made. Sequenced material: blood. The sequence came from a man aged 40-50 years with Graves' hyperthyroidism that later progressed to Graves' ophthalmopathy. Here is the DNA: TGTGCCAGCAGCTTTTGGCGAGGCGGCAGGAGGAACACTGAAGCTTTCTTT. It codes for CASSFWRGGRRNTEAFF.